Below are 32 T cell receptor beta chains sequenced from a single sample in a study of shared clonotypes between healthy human individuals. Libraries were prepared by immunoSEQ multiplex PCR; TCRdb keeps only in-frame clonotypes and omits some of them. The table shows 1.4 million to 1.5 million clones, with roughly 97% occurring only once. Sequencing was performed on naive CD4+ T cells sorted from blood. Stated subset: CD45RA+ positively selected. Receptors were obtained from a man aged 25 to 40 in good health.

V usage is TRBV13 and J usage is TRBJ2-7; 7 bases are a match to TRBD1. The germline CDR1 and CDR2 sequences are PRHDT and FYEKMQ (reference sequence). The V and J ends lost 7 bases and 7 bases, in that order; junction bases with no gene match: 7. The CDR3 covers 12 residues. The CDR3 is CASTNRGAEQYF. The CDR3, as DNA: TGTGCCAGCACCAACAGGGGTGCGGAGCAGTACTTC.

The V and J genes are TRBV28 and TRBJ2-7; D is ambiguous. Trimming stripped 4 bases from V and 9 bases from J, with 10 bases between. This CDR3 spans 11 amino acids. Germline CDR1 and CDR2: MDHEN and SYDVKM. In DNA, the CDR3 is TGTGCCAGCAGTTCCCCCGCGGTGCAGTACTTC. Encoded protein: CASSSPAVQYF. The entire variable domain, with the rest obtained from reference TRBV28 and TRBJ2-7, is as follows: DVKVTQSSRYLVKRTGEKVFLECVQDMDHENMFWYRQDPGLGLRLIYFSYDVKMKEKGDIPEGYSVSREKKERFSLILESASTNQTSMYLCASSSPAVQYFGPGTRLTVT.

In this sample, this clone turned up once. The genes are TRBV7-9 and TRBJ1-3; possibly TRBD1 for D (5 bases). Trimming took off 5 bases at V and 4 bases at J, with 9 bases between the two ends. Germline CDR1 SEHNR, CDR2 FQNEAQ (reference sequence). CDR3 length: 13 residues. The CDR3 DNA reads TGTGCCAGCAGCCCTGGACACGGAAACACCATATATTTT. Translated: CASSPGHGNTIYF.

The chain recombines TRBV7-8 with TRBJ2-2; TRBD2 agrees at 8 bases. CDR3 length: 17 residues. Per the germline V gene, CDR1 is SGHVS and CDR2 is FQNEAQ. V was clipped by 3 bases and J by 1 base; unmatched bases: 7. The CDR3 sequence is CASSFGSGTKNTGELFF. The CDR3 DNA reads TGTGCCAGCAGCTTCGGTAGCGGGACAAAGAACACCGGGGAGCTGTTTTTT.

V usage is TRBV29-1 and J usage is TRBJ2-7; tentatively, D is TRBD2 (6 bases). The V end lost 1 base, the J end lost 0 bases, and 16 bases lay between the germline ends. From germline, CDR1 is SQVTM and CDR2 ANQGSEA. The CDR3 covers 16 residues. CDR3 bases: TGCAGCGTTGAAGGTGGGTTTAGCGGAAGCTCCTACGAGCAGTACTTC. Translating gives CSVEGGFSGSSYEQYF.

This chain uses TRBV30 with TRBJ2-5, with unresolved D. The germline CDR1 and CDR2 sequences are GTSNPN and SVGIG (reference sequence). CDR3 size: 13 residues. Trimming removed 2 bases at V and 1 base at J, with 8 bases between. The CDR3 spells CAWSNGGQETQYF. The CDR3 DNA is TGTGCCTGGAGTAACGGCGGCCAAGAGACCCAGTACTTC.

This chain joins TRBV7-3 and TRBJ2-1, with a tentative D call TRBD2 (5 bases). Germline assignment: CDR1 SGHTA and CDR2 FQGTGA. The CDR3 runs 14 residues. V was trimmed by 4 bases and J by 4 bases, leaving 11 bases between them. Here the CDR3 reads CASSSPDFYNEQFF. The CDR3 DNA reads TGTGCCAGCAGCTCCCCGGACTTTTACAATGAGCAGTTCTTC.

This clone was seen just once. The CDR3 spells CASSQVLWSANTEAFF. The CDR3 region has the DNA TGCGCCAGCAGCCAAGTGCTCTGGTCCGCGAACACTGAAGCTTTCTTT. The chain links TRBV4-3 to TRBJ1-1; D not resolved. V lost 1 base to trimming and J lost 1 base, with 13 bases between them. CDR3 size: 16 residues. The V gene's germline CDR1 is LGHNA and CDR2 YSLEER.

About this clone itself: Other nucleotide sequences in the sample specify the same CDR3. The chain is built from TRBV27 and TRBJ2-2; the D is unclear. The CDR3 is 13 residues long. Germline CDR1 and CDR2: MNHEY and SMNVEV (reference sequence). V lost 2 bases to trimming and J lost 1 base, with 2 bases between them. The CDR3 nucleotides read TGTGCCAGCAGTTTACGGAACACCGGGGAGCTGTTTTTT. Amino acid sequence: CASSLRNTGELFF.

CDR3 amino acids: CAISESTGLETQYF. CDR3 sequence (DNA): TGTGCCATCAGTGAGTCGACGGGACTAGAGACCCAGTACTTC. The chain uses TRBV10-3 and TRBJ2-5; perhaps TRBD2 as D (6 bases). Germline V lookup: CDR1 ENHRY, CDR2 SYGVKD. With 0 bases removed from V and 4 bases from J, the gap between germline ends came to 9 bases. The CDR3 has 14 amino acids.

J is TRBJ2-3 and V is TRBV5-1, with 14 bases fitting TRBD2. The CDR3 extends over 18 amino acids. From germline, CDR1 is SGHRS and CDR2 YFSETQ. V gave up 3 bases and J gave up 2 bases; unmatched junction bases: 8. The CDR3 DNA follows: TGCGCCAGCAGCTGGGCCGGGACTAGCGGGAGTTCCACAGATACGCAGTATTTT. This translates into CASSWAGTSGSSTDTQYF.

The rearrangement joins TRBV6-1 to TRBJ1-5; D gene uncertain. Trimming stripped 3 bases from V and 9 bases from J, with 18 bases between. Germline CDR1 is MNHNS and CDR2 is SASEGT. This CDR3 has 15 amino acids. The CDR3 DNA sequence: TGTGCCAGCAGTGAGAACGGAGTCTCTGTTAGGCCCCAGCATTTT. This gives the protein CASSENGVSVRPQHF.

The V and J genes are TRBV25-1 and TRBJ2-5; TRBD2 matches at 10 bases. The CDR3 totals 14 residues. Germline lookup yields CDR1 MGHDK and CDR2 SYGVNS. J lost 7 bases, V lost 8 bases, and 10 bases had no gene match. Written as DNA, the CDR3 is TGTGCCAGCGGCTTAGCGGGGGGCCCCGGGACCCAGTACTTC. As protein: CASGLAGGPGTQYF.

This clone is a singleton in its sample. The DNA of the CDR3 is TGCAGCGTTGGCTTACGTGACAGGGGAATTGGAGAGACCCAGTACTTC. Its translation is CSVGLRDRGIGETQYF. J is TRBJ2-5 and V is TRBV29-1, with 8 bases that match TRBD1. The V gene's germline CDR1 is SQVTM and CDR2 ANQGSEA. This CDR3 region has 16 residues. V shed 4 bases and J 4 bases; nucleotides not matched to a gene: 14.

V usage is TRBV7-9 and J usage is TRBJ2-3; the match to TRBD2 covers 9 bases. CDR3 length: 15 amino acids. Losses at the gene ends were 6 bases for V and 2 bases for J; bases not matched to a gene: 6. Germline V CDR1 and CDR2: SEHNR, FQNEAQ (reference sequence). For the CDR3, the DNA is TGTGCCAGCAGTAAGAAGCGGGGGGACACAGATACGCAGTATTTT. It translates to CASSKKRGDTDTQYF.

This chain connects TRBV9 to TRBJ2-3; D perhaps matches TRBD2 (7 bases). Germline V gene data show CDR1 as SGDLS and CDR2 as YYNGEE. This CDR3 contains 17 residues. Deletions cut 2 bases from V and 2 bases from J, with 18 bases between. The CDR3 coding sequence is TGTGCCAGCAGCGTGGGGGCGGGGGCGCCGGACACAGATACGCAGTATTTT. Residues: CASSVGAGAPDTDTQYF.

This sequence joins TRBV5-4 and TRBJ1-1; tentatively, D is TRBD1 (5 bases). The ends were cut back, 0 bases at V and 5 bases at J, with 8 bases in the middle. This CDR3 contains 13 residues. Looked up from germline, CDR1 is SGHNT and CDR2 is YYREEE (reference sequence). The CDR3 DNA reads TGTGCCAGCAGCTTGGTTGAGGGGACTGAAGCTTTCTTT. Encoded protein: CASSLVEGTEAFF.

The chain joins TRBV20-1 to TRBJ1-4; D gene ambiguous. The V end was cut by 0 bases, the J end by 11 bases, with 7 bases between. The V gene's germline CDR1 is DFQATT and CDR2 SNEGSKA (reference sequence). The CDR3 runs 11 residues. The CDR3 here is CSARDYGKLFF. The CDR3 nucleotides read TGCAGTGCTAGAGATTACGGGAAACTGTTTTTT.

The chain recombines TRBV27 with TRBJ2-3; D gene unclear. The CDR3 runs 15 residues. Trimming pared 2 bases from V and 1 base from J, leaving 10 bases between. Germline V gene sequence: CDR1 MNHEY, CDR2 SMNVEV (reference sequence). CDR3 in amino acids: CASSLNIPRTDTQYF. DNA of the CDR3: TGTGCCAGCAGTTTAAATATCCCCCGCACAGATACGCAGTATTTT.

The chain is built from TRBV5-1 and TRBJ2-7, with TRBD1 as a possible D gene (6 bases). Germline CDR1 SGHRS, CDR2 YFSETQ. The V gene lost 2 bases and the J gene lost 1 base, with 10 bases spanning the gap. CDR3 length equals 14 residues. The CDR3 protein is CASSLYTGSYEQYF. CDR3 DNA: TGCGCCAGCAGCTTATATACAGGGTCCTACGAGCAGTACTTC.

V and J are TRBV5-1 and TRBJ2-3, with D uncertain. The germline V gene encodes CDR1 SGHRS and CDR2 YFSETQ. Trimming left V 2 bases short and J 3 bases short, with 19 bases between. This CDR3 is built from 17 residues. The CDR3: CASSLNGPPYPTDTQYF. The CDR3 DNA is TGCGCCAGCAGCTTAAATGGGCCGCCCTACCCAACAGATACGCAGTATTTT.

This chain connects TRBV7-2 to TRBJ2-3; 10 bases map to TRBD2. In germline, CDR1 is SGHTA, CDR2 FQGNSA. V lost 2 bases, J lost 0 bases, and 8 bases stayed unmatched. The CDR3 is 18 residues long. The CDR3 loop reads CASSLLRTSGGSTDTQYF. CDR3 in DNA: TGTGCCAGCAGCTTACTAAGGACTAGCGGAGGTAGCACAGATACGCAGTATTTT. Filled out from reference TRBV7-2 and TRBJ2-3, the complete variable domain reads GAGVSQSPSNKVTEKGKDVELRCDPISGHTALYWYRQSLGQGLEFLIYFQGNSAPDKSGLPSDRFSAERTGGSVSTLTIQRTQQEDSAVYLCASSLLRTSGGSTDTQYFGPGTRLTVL.

The chain carries TRBV19 and TRBJ2-7; D unresolved. From germline, CDR1 is LNHDA and CDR2 SQIVND (reference sequence). The CDR3 runs to 13 residues. V was trimmed by 5 bases and J by 3 bases, leaving 11 bases between them. The CDR3 region has the DNA TGTGCCAGTAGTTCACTCAAGGGCTACGAGCAGTACTTC. Residues: CASSSLKGYEQYF.

V gene TRBV6-1 combines with J gene TRBJ2-5; D unresolved. Per the germline V gene, CDR1 is MNHNS and CDR2 is SASEGT. With 2 bases removed from V and 6 bases from J, the gap between germline ends came to 13 bases. This CDR3 region has 14 residues. The CDR3 DNA follows: TGTGCCAGCAGTGAAATCATGGGCCTGAAGACCCAGTACTTC. Translated: CASSEIMGLKTQYF.

The chain uses TRBV11-2 and TRBJ2-1, with a possible D match to TRBD2 (5 bases). Germline CDR1 reads SGHAT; CDR2 reads FQNNGV. The V and J ends lost 5 bases and 0 bases respectively, with 11 bases between them. CDR3 size: 15 residues. This chain's CDR3 is CASSPSLSSYNEQFF. The DNA of the CDR3 is TGTGCCAGCAGCCCTAGCTTGAGCTCCTACAATGAGCAGTTCTTC.

V usage is TRBV5-1 and J usage is TRBJ1-5; the D is unclear. The CDR3 consists of 19 residues. Germline V gives CDR1 SGHRS, CDR2 YFSETQ. The V gene lost 1 base and the J gene lost 2 bases, with 22 bases spanning the gap. The CDR3: CASSLRPMRVVGGNQPQHF. The DNA for the CDR3 is TGCGCCAGCAGCTTGAGGCCCATGAGGGTGGTCGGGGGCAATCAGCCCCAGCATTTT.

The chain links TRBV10-3 to TRBJ2-7; D gene ambiguous. V gave up 5 bases and J gave up 0 bases, with 11 bases separating them. The germline gives CDR1 ENHRY, CDR2 SYGVKD. The CDR3 is made up of 14 amino acids. Written as DNA, the CDR3 is TGTGCCATCAGTAAGGGCGTCAGCTCCTACGAGCAGTACTTC. Its translation is CAISKGVSSYEQYF.

The V and J genes are TRBV5-1 and TRBJ2-1, with 9 bases matching TRBD2. Germline V CDR1 and CDR2: SGHRS, YFSETQ. V lost 0 bases to trimming and J lost 0 bases; unmatched junction nucleotides: 7. This CDR3 spans 18 amino acids. The CDR3 spells CASSLGGGSGSSYNEQFF. DNA of the CDR3: TGCGCCAGCAGCTTGGGTGGTGGTAGCGGGAGCTCCTACAATGAGCAGTTCTTC.

The rearrangement links TRBV18 to TRBJ2-7, with TRBD1 matching 7 bases. CDR3 length: 14 amino acids. With 2 bases clipped from V and 4 bases from J, the junction kept 5 bases outside the gene matches. Germline CDR1 reads KGHSH; CDR2 reads LQKENI. The CDR3 spells CASSPTGTDYEQYF. CDR3 nucleotide sequence: TGTGCCAGCTCACCAACCGGGACAGATTACGAGCAGTACTTC.

About this clone itself: The junction departs from germline at one end; a sequencing error may be responsible. The V call is TRBV7-9, the J call TRBJ1-2, with D tentatively TRBD1 (6 bases). This CDR3 has 11 amino acids. Germline loops: CDR1 SEHNR, CDR2 FQNEAQ (reference sequence). CDR3 sequence: CASSLANRVIF. CDR3 nucleotides: TGTGCCAGCAGCTTAGCGAACAGGGTTATCTTC.

This sequence joins TRBV11-3 and TRBJ2-1; D is uncertain. Trimming took 0 bases from V and 8 from J, leaving 8 bases between them. Germline lookup yields CDR1 SGHNT and CDR2 YENEEA. The CDR3 runs to 13 residues. The CDR3 sequence is CASSLEAADEQFF. For the CDR3, the DNA is TGTGCCAGCAGCTTAGAGGCAGCCGATGAGCAGTTCTTC.

V gene TRBV19 combines with J gene TRBJ2-7, with a possible D match to TRBD2 (5 bases). CDR3 size: 12 residues. Trimming removed 1 base from V and 6 bases from J, with 7 bases in between. CDR1 LNHDA and CDR2 SQIVND come from the germline V gene (reference sequence). DNA of the CDR3: TGTGCCAGTAGTATAGTCCGGGGCGAGCAGTACTTC. Encoded protein: CASSIVRGEQYF.